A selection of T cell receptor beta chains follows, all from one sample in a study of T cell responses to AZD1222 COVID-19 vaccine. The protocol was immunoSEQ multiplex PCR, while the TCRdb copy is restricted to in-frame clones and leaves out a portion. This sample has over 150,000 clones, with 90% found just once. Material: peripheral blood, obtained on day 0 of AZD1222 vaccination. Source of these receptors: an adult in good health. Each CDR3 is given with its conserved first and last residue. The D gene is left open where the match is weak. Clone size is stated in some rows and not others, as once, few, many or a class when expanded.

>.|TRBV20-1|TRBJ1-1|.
TGCAGTGCCAGTCCGGACATTTGGAACACTGAAGCTTTCTTT
CSASPDIWNTEAFF
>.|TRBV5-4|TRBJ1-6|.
TGTGCCAGCAGCCTCGGGGGACACTCCTATAATTCACCCCTCCACTTT
CASSLGGHSYNSPLHF
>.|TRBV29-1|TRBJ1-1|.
TGCAGCGTTGAAAGGCAGAACACTGAAGCTTTCTTT
CSVERQNTEAFF
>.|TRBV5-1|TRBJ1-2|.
TGCGCCAGCAGCAACGAGGGATTGGCCCTTAACTATGGCTACACCTTC
CASSNEGLALNYGYTF
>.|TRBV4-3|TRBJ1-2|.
TGCGCCAGCAGCCCGGGGCGGGGGGAGTATGGCTACACCTTC
CASSPGRGEYGYTF
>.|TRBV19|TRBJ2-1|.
TGTGCCAGTAGTATAACAACTTACAATGAGCAGTTCTTC
CASSITTYNEQFF
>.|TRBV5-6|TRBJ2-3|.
TGTGCCAGCAGCACTCGCTGGCGGGGTCGCACAGATACGCAGTATTTT
CASSTRWRGRTDTQYF
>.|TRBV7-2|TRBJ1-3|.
TGTGCCAGCAGCTTAGCGGGTGGAAACACCATATATTTT
CASSLAGGNTIYF
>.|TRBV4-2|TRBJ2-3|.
TGTGCCAGCAGCCAATCGCGCATTTCCACAGATACGCAGTATTTT
CASSQSRISTDTQYF
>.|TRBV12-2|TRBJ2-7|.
TGTGCAAGTCGACTGGGGGACCGCTACGAGCAGTACTTC
CASRLGDRYEQYF
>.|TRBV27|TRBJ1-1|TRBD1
TGTGCCAGCAGCCGCCCGGGACAGGGAACTGAAGCTTTCTTT
CASSRPGQGTEAFF
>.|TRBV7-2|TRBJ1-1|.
TGTGCCAGCAGCATGGACCCGAAGGGGACTGAAGCTTTCTTT
CASSMDPKGTEAFF
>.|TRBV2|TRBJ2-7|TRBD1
TGTGCCAGCAGTCGACAGGGGGCTTCCTACGAGCAGTACTTC
CASSRQGASYEQYF
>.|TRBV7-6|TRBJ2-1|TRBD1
TGTGCCAGCAGCCCCAGGGGGCAGGGGTCCTACAATGAGCAGTTCTTC
CASSPRGQGSYNEQFF
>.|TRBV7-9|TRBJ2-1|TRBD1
TGTGCCAGCAGCTTAGCGACAGGGGGGTGGAATGAGCAGTTCTTC
CASSLATGGWNEQFF
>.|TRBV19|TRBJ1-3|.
TGTGCCAGTAGTATTATTCAGAGAGGATCTGGAAACACCATATATTTT
CASSIIQRGSGNTIYF
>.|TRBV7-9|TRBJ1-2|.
TGTGCCAGCAGCCCCCCCGGAAATGGCTACACCTTC
CASSPPGNGYTF
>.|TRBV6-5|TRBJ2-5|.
TGTGCCAGCAGCCAAGCGGCCCCAGCGGAGACCCAGTACTTC
CASSQAAPAETQYF
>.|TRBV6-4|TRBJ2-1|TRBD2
TGTGCCAGCAGTTCTAGCGGGGGAACTTACAATGAGCAGTTCTTC
CASSSSGGTYNEQFF
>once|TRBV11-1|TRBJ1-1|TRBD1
TGTGCCAGCAGCGCAGACAGGGGAGACACTGAAGCTTTCTTT
CASSADRGDTEAFF
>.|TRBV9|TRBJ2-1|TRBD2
TGTGCCAGCAGCGTAGGCGGGGGGGCCAACAATGAGCAGTTCTTC
CASSVGGGANNEQFF
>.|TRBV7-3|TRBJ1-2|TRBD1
TGTGCCAGCAGTACAGGGGCTGGAGGGGGTGGCTACACCTTC
CASSTGAGGGGYTF
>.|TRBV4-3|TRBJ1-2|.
TGCGCCAGCAGCCCGGAGCAGGGGCTCAACTATGGCTACACCTTC
CASSPEQGLNYGYTF
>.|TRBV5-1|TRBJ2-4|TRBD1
TGCGCCAACGAGACAGGGTTTTGTAATCTAGCCAAAAACATTCAGTACTTC
CANETGFCNLAKNIQYF
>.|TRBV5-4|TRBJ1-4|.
TGTGCCAGCAGCTTGCAGACAGATGAAAAACTGTTTTTT
CASSLQTDEKLFF
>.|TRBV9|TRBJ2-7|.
TGTGCCAGCAGCCCCCGTTGGGACGGCTACGAGCAGTACTTC
CASSPRWDGYEQYF
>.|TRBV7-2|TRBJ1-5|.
TGTGCCAGCAGCCCGAGGGGTGGGCAGCCCCAGCATTTT
CASSPRGGQPQHF
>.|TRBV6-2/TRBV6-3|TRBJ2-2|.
TGTGCCAGCAGTGTAGCAAGAGAGCTGTTTTTT
CASSVARELFF
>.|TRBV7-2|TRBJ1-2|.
TGTGCCAGCAGCTCCTCCCCAAACTATGGCTACACCTTC
CASSSSPNYGYTF
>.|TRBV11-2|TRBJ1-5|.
TGTGCCAGCAGCCCGGACGGGGTTAGCAATCAGCCCCAGCATTTT
CASSPDGVSNQPQHF
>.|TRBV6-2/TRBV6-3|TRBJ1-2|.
TGTGCCAGCAGTTACCCCGACAGCCATGGCTACACCTTC
CASSYPDSHGYTF
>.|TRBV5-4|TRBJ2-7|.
TGTGCCACCCGGGACGCCAGCTCCTACGAGCAGTACTTC
CATRDASSYEQYF
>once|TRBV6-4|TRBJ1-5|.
TGTGCCAGCAGTGCCTCAGGGGCACAACAGCCCCAGCATTTT
CASSASGAQQPQHF
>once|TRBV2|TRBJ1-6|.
TGTGCCAGCAGTGATCGGCAGGGGCTTGGTTCACCCCTCCACTTT
CASSDRQGLGSPLHF
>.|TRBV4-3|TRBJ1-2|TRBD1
TGCGCCAGCAGCCAAGCTCAGGGGGCAACTGGCTACACCTTC
CASSQAQGATGYTF